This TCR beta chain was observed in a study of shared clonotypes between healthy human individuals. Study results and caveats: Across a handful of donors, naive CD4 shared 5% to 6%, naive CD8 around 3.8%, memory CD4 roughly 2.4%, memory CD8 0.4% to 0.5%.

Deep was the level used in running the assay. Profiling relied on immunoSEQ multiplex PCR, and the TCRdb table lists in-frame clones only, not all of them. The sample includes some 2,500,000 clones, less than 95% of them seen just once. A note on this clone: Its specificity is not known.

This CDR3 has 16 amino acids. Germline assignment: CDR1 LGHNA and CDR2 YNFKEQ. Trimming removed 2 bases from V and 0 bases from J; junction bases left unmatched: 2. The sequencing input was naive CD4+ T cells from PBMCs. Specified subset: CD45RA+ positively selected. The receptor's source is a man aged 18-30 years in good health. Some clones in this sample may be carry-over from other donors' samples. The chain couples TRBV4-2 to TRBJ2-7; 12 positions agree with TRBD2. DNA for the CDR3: TGTGCCAGCAGCCAACTGACTAGCGGGGGCTCCTACGAGCAGTACTTC. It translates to CASSQLTSGGSYEQYF.